These 31 T cell receptor beta chains were all obtained from the same sample, sequenced in a study of T cell clones after liver transplantation. The assay was immunoSEQ multiplex PCR, and TCRdb's table has in-frame clones only and misses some. The sample carries 51,000 or so clones, 80% to 90% recorded once. The sequences come from CD8+ T cells from blood, collected 12 months after liver transplant. These receptor sequences come from a human patient who received a liver transplant. Part of the T cells may come from the graft donor.

The chain combines TRBV5-4 with TRBJ1-2; 7 nucleotides align to TRBD1. This CDR3 has 15 amino acids. Germline-derived CDR1 and CDR2 are SGHNT and YYREEE (reference sequence). V was pared by 3 bases and J by 3 bases, with 8 bases of the junction left unmatched. The DNA for the CDR3 is TGTGCCAGCAGCTCTGTCAGGGGGGCGGACTATGGCTACACCTTC. Translation: CASSSVRGADYGYTF.

The count of this clone is one. The chain joins TRBV11-1 to TRBJ2-2; D assignment may be TRBD1 or TRBD2 (5 bases each). Trimming cost V 5 bases and J 0 bases, with 13 bases left between them. CDR3 length: 16 residues. The germline V gene has CDR1 SGHAT and CDR2 FQDESV (reference sequence). The CDR3 reads CASSPGAYANTGELFF. Written as DNA, the CDR3 is TGTGCCAGCAGCCCCGGGGCTTACGCGAACACCGGGGAGCTGTTTTTT.

The genes are TRBV25-1 and TRBJ2-5; no firm D call. Germline assignment: CDR1 MGHDK and CDR2 SYGVNS. The ends were cut back, 6 bases at V and 1 base at J, with 9 bases in the middle. This CDR3 contains 13 residues. The DNA for the CDR3 is TGTGCCAGCAGCCCTCCCCCCCAAGAGACCCAGTACTTC. Amino acid sequence: CASSPPPQETQYF.

The chain carries TRBV5-1 and TRBJ2-3; possible D gene TRBD2, 6 bases. The germline gives CDR1 SGHRS, CDR2 YFSETQ. Between the trimmed V and J ends, which lost 0 bases and 2 bases, there was a span of 28 bases. The CDR3 contains 21 residues. CDR3 in DNA: TGCGCCAGCAGCTTGGATTCTGGTGGGGGGAGTTGGGGAACCTACACAGATACGCAGTATTTT. Its protein product is CASSLDSGGGSWGTYTDTQYF.

Comment on this clone: This specimen includes other DNA sequences encoding the same CDR3. The chain combines TRBV5-1 with TRBJ1-1, with D perhaps TRBD1 (6 bases). CDR1 and CDR2 (germline): SGHRS, YFSETQ. CDR3 length equals 16 residues. Trimming took 4 bases from V and 5 from J, leaving 21 bases between them. This CDR3 is CASSPGGQGLITEAFF. CDR3 bases: TGCGCCAGCAGCCCGGGTGGTCAGGGGTTAATTACTGAAGCTTTCTTT.

The chain carries TRBV19 and TRBJ1-1; 9 nucleotides match TRBD1. V was clipped by 6 bases and J by 7 bases; unmatched bases: 9. Germline values: CDR1 LNHDA, CDR2 SQIVND (reference sequence). The CDR3 runs to 14 residues. The CDR3 coding sequence is TGTGCCAGTAGACCCGGGACAGGGCGTGGTGAAGCTTTCTTT. Translated, it gives CASRPGTGRGEAFF.

This clone showed up just a few times. The genes are TRBV7-8 and TRBJ2-7; 10 bases match TRBD2. From germline, CDR1 is SGHVS and CDR2 FQNEAQ. CDR3 length: 18 residues. Germline trimming cut 4 bases from V and 4 bases from J; bases unmatched to any gene: 16. CDR3 in DNA: TGTGCCAGCAGCTCCACCCAGCTCGAGCGGGAGGGACTATACGAGCAGTACTTC. Translation gives CASSSTQLEREGLYEQYF.

This sequence joins TRBV7-9 and TRBJ2-7, with 10 positions matching TRBD1. The J segment lost 5 bases and the V segment lost 7 bases, leaving 11 bases of the junction unmatched. Looked up from germline, CDR1 is SEHNR and CDR2 is FQNEAQ (reference sequence). The CDR3 consists of 15 residues. In DNA form, the CDR3 reads TGTGCCAGCAACTCATGGACAGGGGGGGCCCACGAGCAGTACTTC. Encoded protein: CASNSWTGGAHEQYF.

J is TRBJ1-2 and V is TRBV9, with D perhaps TRBD1 (5 bases). Trimming shortened V by 3 bases and J by 5 bases, and 17 bases separated the two germline ends. Germline V CDR1 and CDR2: SGDLS, YYNGEE. This CDR3 spans 15 amino acids. The DNA of the CDR3 is TGTGCCAGCAGCGCATCCGGGACGGTGGGGTATGGCTACACCTTC. It codes for CASSASGTVGYGYTF.

V gene TRBV6-1 combines with J gene TRBJ2-7; D unclear. V was shortened by 8 bases and J by 1 base, with 12 bases between the two germline ends. This CDR3 contains 13 residues. Germline CDR1 reads MNHNS; CDR2 reads SASEGT. CDR3 in amino acids: CASLYAFSYEQYF. For the CDR3, the DNA is TGTGCCAGCCTCTATGCGTTTTCCTACGAGCAGTACTTC.

This clone is medium-sized in the sample. CDR3 loop: CASSQAYPSNYGYTF. CDR3 nucleotides: TGCGCCAGCAGCCAAGCTTACCCGAGTAACTATGGCTACACCTTC. This sequence joins TRBV4-3 and TRBJ1-2; D is uncertain. Germline values: CDR1 LGHNA, CDR2 YSLEER. CDR3 length: 15 residues. The V end was cut by 1 base, the J end by 1 base, with 10 bases between.

The count of this clone is one. V gene TRBV4-1 combines with J gene TRBJ2-1; 9 nucleotides align to TRBD2. The length of the CDR3 is 14 residues. J gave up 8 bases and V 4 bases, and 6 bases lay outside the gene matches. Germline-derived CDR1 and CDR2 are MGHRA and YSYEKL. As DNA, the CDR3 is TGCGCCAGCAGCCTGAGCGGGAGGCCGCATGAGCAGTTCTTC. Protein sequence: CASSLSGRPHEQFF.

This chain connects TRBV19 to TRBJ1-3, with TRBD1 matching 9 bases. This CDR3 comprises 16 residues. Germline CDR1 and CDR2: LNHDA and SQIVND (reference sequence). The V gene end was trimmed by 1 base and the J gene end by 3 bases; junction bases not matched to a gene: 4. The CDR3 sequence: CASSIGTGGFGNTIYF. Here the CDR3 DNA reads TGTGCCAGTAGTATAGGCACAGGGGGCTTTGGAAACACCATATATTTT.

This chain connects TRBV10-3 to TRBJ2-7, with D tentatively TRBD1 (5 bases). With 0 bases removed from V and 4 bases from J, the gap between germline ends came to 13 bases. CDR3 size: 15 residues. Germline loops: CDR1 ENHRY, CDR2 SYGVKD. The CDR3 region has the DNA TGTGCCATCAGTGAGTCGAATGGGGCGGCATACGAGCAGTACTTC. This translates into CAISESNGAAYEQYF.

The J gene is TRBJ2-2, the V gene TRBV5-1; D uncertain. Germline CDR1 reads SGHRS; CDR2 reads YFSETQ. CDR3 size: 11 residues. V lost 5 bases and J 4 bases, leaving 3 bases between the germline ends. CDR3 sequence: CASSFTGELFF. The CDR3 DNA is TGCGCCAGCAGTTTCACCGGGGAGCTGTTTTTT.

This chain connects TRBV6-1 to TRBJ2-3; D gene uncertain. Trimming cost V 0 bases and J 2 bases, with 12 bases left between them. Germline values: CDR1 MNHNS, CDR2 SASEGT. This CDR3 is built from 16 residues. CDR3 nucleotide sequence: TGTGCCAGCAGTGAAGCTACCTCTTACCCCACAGATACGCAGTATTTT. Translation: CASSEATSYPTDTQYF.

In this sample, this clone turned up once. The chain employs TRBV14 and TRBJ2-7; unclear D gene. Trimming cost V 0 bases and J 7 bases, with 7 bases left between them. The CDR3 covers 12 residues. The germline V gene encodes CDR1 SGHDN and CDR2 FVKESK. The CDR3 DNA reads as TGTGCCAGCAGCCAAGATTGGGGTGAGCAGTACTTC. It is translated as CASSQDWGEQYF.

The chain combines TRBV29-1 with TRBJ2-3, with TRBD2 as a possible D gene (5 bases). V was cut by 8 bases and J by 3 bases, with 12 bases left in between. CDR3 length: 12 residues. Germline V gene data show CDR1 as SQVTM and CDR2 as ANQGSEA. Here the CDR3 reads CSIGRDTDTQYF. For the CDR3, the DNA is TGCAGCATAGGACGGGATACAGATACGCAGTATTTT.

This clone was seen more than once but under ten times. The chain carries TRBV11-2 and TRBJ2-1; TRBD2 agrees at 14 bases. The CDR3 runs to 17 residues. Germline V gives CDR1 SGHAT, CDR2 FQNNGV. The V and J ends lost 1 base and 9 bases, in that order; junction bases with no gene match: 8. CDR3 DNA sequence: TGTGCCAGCAGCTTAGCTGCGACTAGCGGGAGGGGGGGTGAGCAGTTCTTC. It specifies CASSLAATSGRGGEQFF.

The chain uses TRBV28 and TRBJ1-5; D not resolved. V was trimmed by 5 bases and J by 0 bases, leaving 17 bases between them. Germline assignment: CDR1 MDHEN and CDR2 SYDVKM. The CDR3 runs to 17 residues. Written as DNA, the CDR3 is TGTGCCAGCAGTCCGTCAACAAGGACCACTAGCAATCAGCCCCAGCATTTT. Residues: CASSPSTRTTSNQPQHF.

By share of the sample, this clone is medium-sized. This CDR3 is CASSKGFLGGNEQFF. The CDR3 coding sequence is TGTGCCAGTAGTAAGGGATTTCTGGGGGGCAATGAGCAGTTCTTC. The chain carries TRBV19 and TRBJ2-1; D is possibly TRBD2 (6 bases). There are 15 residues in the CDR3. The germline V gene has CDR1 LNHDA and CDR2 SQIVND (reference sequence). V lost 4 bases to trimming and J lost 6 bases, with 16 bases between them.

The chain is built from TRBV28 and TRBJ2-3; 10 bases line up with TRBD2. Per the germline V gene, CDR1 is MDHEN and CDR2 is SYDVKM. V gave up 3 bases and J gave up 3 bases; unmatched junction bases: 3. The CDR3 spans 15 residues. The chain's CDR3 is CASSFSSGRTDTQYF. In DNA, the CDR3 is TGTGCCAGCAGTTTCTCTAGCGGGAGAACAGATACGCAGTATTTT.

The chain joins TRBV29-1 to TRBJ1-2; D is undetermined. The CDR3 consists of 12 residues. V shed 7 bases and J shed 2 bases, with 11 bases lying between them. Per the germline V gene, CDR1 is SQVTM and CDR2 is ANQGSEA. CDR3 residues: CSADDANYGYTF. For the CDR3, the DNA is TGCAGCGCGGATGACGCAAACTATGGCTACACCTTC.

This clone was observed once. The chain employs TRBV4-1 and TRBJ1-1; D is possibly TRBD1 (5 bases). V gave up 5 bases and J gave up 5 bases, with 18 bases separating them. This CDR3 has 15 amino acids. Germline V gene sequence: CDR1 MGHRA, CDR2 YSYEKL. The CDR3 sequence is CASSWPAGEGTEAFF. The CDR3 coding sequence is TGCGCCAGCAGCTGGCCCGCAGGCGAGGGGACTGAAGCTTTCTTT.

This clone was observed a few times. This sequence joins TRBV19 and TRBJ1-2; no clear D gene. CDR1 is LNHDA and CDR2 is SQIVND in the germline V gene (reference sequence). The CDR3 runs to 12 residues. With 8 bases removed from V and 8 bases from J, the gap between germline ends came to 15 bases. CDR3 sequence (DNA): TGTGCCAGTTCAACCGGGCTCGCAGGCTACACCTTC. Translation gives CASSTGLAGYTF.

The chain joins TRBV28 to TRBJ1-5; 7 nucleotides line up with TRBD1. Looked up from germline, CDR1 is MDHEN and CDR2 is SYDVKM. The CDR3 has 18 residues. J lost 3 bases, V lost 5 bases, and 16 bases had no gene match. The CDR3 reads CASSTFRSGQENNQPQHF. CDR3 in DNA: TGTGCCAGCAGTACCTTTCGCTCTGGACAGGAGAACAATCAGCCCCAGCATTTT. Combining the CDR3 with reference TRBV28 and TRBJ1-5 gives the whole variable domain DVKVTQSSRYLVKRTGEKVFLECVQDMDHENMFWYRQDPGLGLRLIYFSYDVKMKEKGDIPEGYSVSREKKERFSLILESASTNQTSMYLCASSTFRSGQENNQPQHFGDGTRLSIL.

This clone was picked up one time. V and J are TRBV4-1 and TRBJ2-2; the D gene is possibly TRBD2 (5 bases). The CDR3 is 14 amino acids. Trimming pared 4 bases from V and 8 bases from J, leaving 14 bases between. The germline CDR1 and CDR2 sequences are MGHRA and YSYEKL. CDR3 amino acids: CASSRNQRPGELFF. The CDR3 nucleotides are TGCGCCAGCAGCCGAAATCAGCGGCCTGGGGAGCTGTTTTTT.

The table lists this clone with a few counts. V gene TRBV5-6 combines with J gene TRBJ1-5, with D unresolved. This CDR3 region has 16 residues. Trimming removed 5 bases from V and 4 bases from J, with 19 bases in between. The germline V gene encodes CDR1 SGHDT and CDR2 YYEEEE. The CDR3 here is CASSHLTLGANQPQHF. The CDR3 bases are TGTGCCAGCAGTCATCTTACATTGGGTGCAAATCAGCCCCAGCATTTT.

The chain recombines TRBV4-3 with TRBJ2-3; the D is unclear. The germline V and J ends were trimmed by 1 base and 6 bases, with 11 bases remaining between them. This CDR3 comprises 14 residues. CDR1 LGHNA and CDR2 YSLEER come from the germline V gene. CDR3 protein: CASSQASTGDTQYF. CDR3 nucleotides: TGCGCCAGCAGCCAAGCCTCGACCGGTGATACGCAGTATTTT.

J is TRBJ2-7 and V is TRBV7-9; 9 bases map to TRBD2. Germline CDR1 reads SEHNR; CDR2 reads FQNEAQ (reference sequence). This CDR3 has 15 residues. V was clipped by 5 bases and J by 3 bases; unmatched bases: 8. CDR3 DNA sequence: TGTGCCAGCAGCCTCGGCGGGAGGGCCGGCTACGAGCAGTACTTC. This translates into CASSLGGRAGYEQYF.

This chain links TRBV7-9 with TRBJ2-1; D call uncertain. In germline, CDR1 is SEHNR, CDR2 FQNEAQ (reference sequence). The germline V and J ends were trimmed by 3 bases and 4 bases, with 7 bases remaining between them. The length of the CDR3 is 13 residues. The CDR3 nucleotides read TGTGCCAGCAGCTTGGGTGAATACAATGAGCAGTTCTTC. Translated, it gives CASSLGEYNEQFF. Full variable domain (rest looked up from reference TRBV7-9 and TRBJ2-1): DTGVSQNPRHKITKRGQNVTFRCDPISEHNRLYWYRQTLGQGPEFLTYFQNEAQLEKSRLLSDRFSAERPKGSFSTLEIQRTEQGDSAMYLCASSLGEYNEQFFGPGTRLTVL.